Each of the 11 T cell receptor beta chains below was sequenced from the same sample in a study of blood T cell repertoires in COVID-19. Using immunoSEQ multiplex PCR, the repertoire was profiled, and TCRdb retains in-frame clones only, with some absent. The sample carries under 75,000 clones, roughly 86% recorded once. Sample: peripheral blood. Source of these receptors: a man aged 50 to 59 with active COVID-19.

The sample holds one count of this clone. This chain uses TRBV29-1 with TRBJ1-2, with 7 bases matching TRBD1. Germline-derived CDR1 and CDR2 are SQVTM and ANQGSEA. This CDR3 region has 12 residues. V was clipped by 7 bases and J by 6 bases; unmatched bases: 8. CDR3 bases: TGCAGCGGAGGGGACAGTGGAGATGGCTACACCTTC. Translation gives CSGGDSGDGYTF.

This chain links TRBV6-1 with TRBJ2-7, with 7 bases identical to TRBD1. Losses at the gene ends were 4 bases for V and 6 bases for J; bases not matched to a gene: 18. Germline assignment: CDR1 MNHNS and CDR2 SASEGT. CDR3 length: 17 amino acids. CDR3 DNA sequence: TGTGCCAGCAGTGCCCGCCCCGGGACAGCCACTGCCTCCGAGCAGTACTTC. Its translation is CASSARPGTATASEQYF.

The chain's CDR3 is CASGLQDTEPPRYEQYF. CDR3 sequence (DNA): TGTGCTAGTGGTTTGCAGGACACCGAGCCCCCTAGGTACGAGCAGTACTTC. This sequence joins TRBV12-5 and TRBJ2-7; tentatively, D is TRBD1 (5 bases). Germline V gene data show CDR1 as LGHNT and CDR2 as FRNRAP. The V end was cut by 2 bases, the J end by 4 bases, with 21 bases between. This CDR3 is 17 amino acids long. Based on the CDR3 plus reference TRBV12-5 and TRBJ2-7, the full variable domain is DARVTQTPRHKVTEMGQEVTMRCQPILGHNTVFWYRQTMMQGLELLAYFRNRAPLDDSGMPKDRFSAEMPDATLATLKIQPSEPRDSAVYFCASGLQDTEPPRYEQYFGPGTRLTVT.

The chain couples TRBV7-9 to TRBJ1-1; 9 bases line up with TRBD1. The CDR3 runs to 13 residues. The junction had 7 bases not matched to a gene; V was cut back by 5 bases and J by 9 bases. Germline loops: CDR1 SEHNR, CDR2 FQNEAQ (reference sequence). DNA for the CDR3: TGTGCCAGCAGCGATGGGACAGGGTGGAAAGCTTTCTTT. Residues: CASSDGTGWKAFF.

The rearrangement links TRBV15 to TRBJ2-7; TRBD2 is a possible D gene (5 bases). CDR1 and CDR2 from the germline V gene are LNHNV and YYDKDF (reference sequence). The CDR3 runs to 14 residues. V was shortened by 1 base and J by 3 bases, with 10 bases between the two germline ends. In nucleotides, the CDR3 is TGTGCCACCAGCAGAGCCAGAGAGGGCTACGAGCAGTACTTC. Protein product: CATSRAREGYEQYF.

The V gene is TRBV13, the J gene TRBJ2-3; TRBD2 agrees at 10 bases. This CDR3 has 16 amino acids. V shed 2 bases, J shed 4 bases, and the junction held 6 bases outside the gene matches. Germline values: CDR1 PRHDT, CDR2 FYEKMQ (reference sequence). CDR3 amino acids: CASSLQRGGQPDTQYF. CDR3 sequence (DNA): TGTGCCAGCAGCTTACAGCGGGGGGGCCAACCAGATACGCAGTATTTT.

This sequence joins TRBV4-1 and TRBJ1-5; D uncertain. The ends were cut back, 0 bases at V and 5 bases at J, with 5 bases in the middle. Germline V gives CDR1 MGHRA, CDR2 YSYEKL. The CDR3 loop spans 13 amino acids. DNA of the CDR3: TGCGCCAGCAGCCAAGAAAGAGATCAGCCCCAGCATTTT. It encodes CASSQERDQPQHF.

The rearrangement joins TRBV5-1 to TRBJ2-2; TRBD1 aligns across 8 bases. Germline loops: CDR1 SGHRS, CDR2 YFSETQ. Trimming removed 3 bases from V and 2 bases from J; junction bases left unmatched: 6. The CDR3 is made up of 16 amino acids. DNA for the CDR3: TGCGCCAGCAGCTCCATATCAGGGGGCAACACCGGGGAGCTGTTTTTT. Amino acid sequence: CASSSISGGNTGELFF.

The CDR3 here is CASSERTASSYEQYF. DNA of the CDR3: TGTGCCAGCAGTGAGCGGACAGCCTCCTCCTACGAGCAGTACTTC. The V and J genes are TRBV6-1 and TRBJ2-7; maybe TRBD1 (6 bases). Germline values: CDR1 MNHNS, CDR2 SASEGT. V dropped 3 bases and J dropped 0 bases, with 12 bases sitting between them. The CDR3 covers 15 residues.

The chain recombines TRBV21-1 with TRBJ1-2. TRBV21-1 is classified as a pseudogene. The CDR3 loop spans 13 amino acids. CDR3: CASSGGEAYGYTF. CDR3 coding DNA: TGTGCCAGCAGTGGGGGGGAAGCCTATGGCTACACCTTC.

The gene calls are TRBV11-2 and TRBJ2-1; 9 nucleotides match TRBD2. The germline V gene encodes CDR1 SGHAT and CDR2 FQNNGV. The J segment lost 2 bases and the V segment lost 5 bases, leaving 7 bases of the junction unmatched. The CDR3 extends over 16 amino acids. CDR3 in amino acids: CASSPIRGGAYNEQFF. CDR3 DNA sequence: TGTGCCAGCAGCCCAATCCGCGGGGGGGCCTACAATGAGCAGTTCTTC.